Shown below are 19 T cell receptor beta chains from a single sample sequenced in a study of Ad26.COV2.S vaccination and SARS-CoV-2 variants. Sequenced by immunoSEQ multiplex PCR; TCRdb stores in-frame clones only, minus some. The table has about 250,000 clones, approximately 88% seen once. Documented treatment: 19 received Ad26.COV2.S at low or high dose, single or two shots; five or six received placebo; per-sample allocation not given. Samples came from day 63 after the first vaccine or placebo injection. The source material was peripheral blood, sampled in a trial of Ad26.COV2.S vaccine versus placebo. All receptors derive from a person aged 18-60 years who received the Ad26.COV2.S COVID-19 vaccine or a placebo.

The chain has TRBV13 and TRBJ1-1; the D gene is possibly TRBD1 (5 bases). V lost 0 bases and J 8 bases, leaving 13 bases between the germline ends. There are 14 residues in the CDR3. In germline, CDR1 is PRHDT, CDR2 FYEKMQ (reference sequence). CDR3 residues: CASSLGVQGPEAFF. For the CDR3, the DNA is TGTGCCAGCAGCTTAGGGGTTCAGGGACCCGAAGCTTTCTTT.

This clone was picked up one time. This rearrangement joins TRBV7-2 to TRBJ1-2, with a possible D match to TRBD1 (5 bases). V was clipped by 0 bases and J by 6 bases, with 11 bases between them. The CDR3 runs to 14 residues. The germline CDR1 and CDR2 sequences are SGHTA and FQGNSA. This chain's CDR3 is CASSLAGGFNGYTF. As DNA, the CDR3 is TGTGCCAGCAGCTTAGCGGGGGGGTTTAATGGCTACACCTTC. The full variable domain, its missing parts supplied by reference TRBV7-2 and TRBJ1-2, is GAGVSQSPSNKVTEKGKDVELRCDPISGHTALYWYRQSLGQGLEFLIYFQGNSAPDKSGLPSDRFSAERTGGSVSTLTIQRTQQEDSAVYLCASSLAGGFNGYTFGSGTRLTVV.

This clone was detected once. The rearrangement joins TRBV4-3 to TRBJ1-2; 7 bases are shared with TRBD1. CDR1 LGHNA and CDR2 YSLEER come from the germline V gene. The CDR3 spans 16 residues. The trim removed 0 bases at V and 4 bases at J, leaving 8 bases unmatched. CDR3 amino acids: CASSQDLDRSGYGYTF. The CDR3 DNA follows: TGCGCCAGCAGCCAAGACCTGGACAGGTCGGGCTATGGCTACACCTTC.

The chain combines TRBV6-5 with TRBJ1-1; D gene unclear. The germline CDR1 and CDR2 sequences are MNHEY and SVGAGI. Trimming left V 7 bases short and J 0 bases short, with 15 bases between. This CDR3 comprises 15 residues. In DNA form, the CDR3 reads TGTGCCAGCACCCAACGGGCAGGCGTGAACACTGAAGCTTTCTTT. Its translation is CASTQRAGVNTEAFF.

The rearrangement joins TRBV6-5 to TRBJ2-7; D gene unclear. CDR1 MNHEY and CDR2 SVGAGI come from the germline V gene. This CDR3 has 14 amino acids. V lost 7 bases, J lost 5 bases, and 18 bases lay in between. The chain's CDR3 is CASTQARMENEQYF. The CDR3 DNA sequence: TGTGCCAGCACCCAGGCGCGAATGGAAAACGAGCAGTACTTC.

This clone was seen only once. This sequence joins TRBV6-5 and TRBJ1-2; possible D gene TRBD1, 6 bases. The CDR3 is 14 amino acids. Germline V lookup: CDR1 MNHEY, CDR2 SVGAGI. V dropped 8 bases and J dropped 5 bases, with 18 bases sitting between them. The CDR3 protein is CASGVPGQMYGYTF. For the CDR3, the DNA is TGTGCCAGCGGCGTTCCGGGACAAATGTATGGCTACACCTTC.

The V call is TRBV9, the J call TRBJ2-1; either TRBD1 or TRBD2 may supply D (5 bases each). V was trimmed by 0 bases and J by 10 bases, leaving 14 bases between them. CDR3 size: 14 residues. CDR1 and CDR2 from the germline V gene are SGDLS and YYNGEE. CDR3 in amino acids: CASSVGGVLREQFF. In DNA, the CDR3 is TGTGCCAGCAGCGTAGGAGGGGTCTTGAGAGAGCAGTTCTTC. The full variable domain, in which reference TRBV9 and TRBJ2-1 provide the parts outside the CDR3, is DSGVTQTPKHLITATGQRVTLRCSPRSGDLSVYWYQQSLDQGLQFLIQYYNGEERAKGNILERFSAQQFPDLHSELNLSSLELGDSALYFCASSVGGVLREQFFGPGTRLTVL.

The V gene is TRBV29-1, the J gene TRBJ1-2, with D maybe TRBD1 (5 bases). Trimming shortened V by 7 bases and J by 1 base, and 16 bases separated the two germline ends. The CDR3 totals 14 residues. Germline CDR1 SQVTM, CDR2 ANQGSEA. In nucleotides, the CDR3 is TGCAGCGCTGGGGGGTTTGACAGTAACTATGGCTACACCTTC. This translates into CSAGGFDSNYGYTF. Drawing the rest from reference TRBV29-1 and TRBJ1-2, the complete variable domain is SAVISQKPSRDICQRGTSLTIQCQVDSQVTMMFWYRQQPGQSLTLIATANQGSEATYESGFVIDKFPISRPNLTFSTLTVSNMSPEDSSIYLCSAGGFDSNYGYTFGSGTRLTVV.

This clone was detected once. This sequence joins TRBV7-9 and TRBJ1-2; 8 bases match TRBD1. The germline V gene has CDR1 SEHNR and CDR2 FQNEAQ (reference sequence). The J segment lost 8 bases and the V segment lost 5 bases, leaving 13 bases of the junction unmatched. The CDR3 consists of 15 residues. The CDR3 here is CASSRHLQGAGGYTF. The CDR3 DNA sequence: TGTGCCAGCAGCCGACACCTGCAGGGGGCAGGCGGCTACACCTTC. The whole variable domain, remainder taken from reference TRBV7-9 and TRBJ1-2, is DTGVSQNPRHKITKRGQNVTFRCDPISEHNRLYWYRQTLGQGPEFLTYFQNEAQLEKSRLLSDRFSAERPKGSFSTLEIQRTEQGDSAMYLCASSRHLQGAGGYTFGSGTRLTVV.

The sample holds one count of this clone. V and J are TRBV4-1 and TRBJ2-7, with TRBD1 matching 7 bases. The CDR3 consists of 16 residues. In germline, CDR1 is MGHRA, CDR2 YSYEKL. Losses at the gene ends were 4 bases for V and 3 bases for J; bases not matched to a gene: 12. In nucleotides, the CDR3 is TGCGCCAGCAGCCCAGGGGGACAGCTCCTTATCTACGAGCAGTACTTC. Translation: CASSPGGQLLIYEQYF.

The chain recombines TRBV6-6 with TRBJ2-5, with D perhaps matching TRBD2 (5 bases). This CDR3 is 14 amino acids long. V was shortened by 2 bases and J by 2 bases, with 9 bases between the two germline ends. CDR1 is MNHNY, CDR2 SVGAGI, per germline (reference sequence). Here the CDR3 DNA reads TGTGCCAGCAGTTACGGACTCATTCAAGAGACCCAGTACTTC. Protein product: CASSYGLIQETQYF.

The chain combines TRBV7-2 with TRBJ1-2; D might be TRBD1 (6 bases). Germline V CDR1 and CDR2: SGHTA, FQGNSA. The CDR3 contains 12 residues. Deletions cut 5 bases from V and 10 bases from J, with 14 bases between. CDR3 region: CASSPGQRVYTF. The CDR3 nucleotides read TGTGCCAGCAGCCCCGGACAGCGAGTCTACACCTTC.

Here the CDR3 reads CASSRPGYTEAFF. CDR3 nucleotides: TGTGCCAGCAGCCGGCCAGGGTACACTGAAGCTTTCTTT. The chain is built from TRBV5-4 and TRBJ1-1, with a possible D match to TRBD1 (5 bases). V dropped 4 bases and J dropped 3 bases, with 10 bases sitting between them. Germline V gene sequence: CDR1 SGHNT, CDR2 YYREEE (reference sequence). The CDR3 is 13 amino acids.

The CDR3 DNA reads TGTGCCTGGGGGACAGGGCCTAGCAATCAGCCCCAGCATTTT. This codes for CAWGTGPSNQPQHF. The rearrangement joins TRBV30 to TRBJ1-5, with 9 bases fitting TRBD1. The junction had 2 bases not matched to a gene; V was cut back by 5 bases and J by 0 bases. Germline values: CDR1 GTSNPN, CDR2 SVGIG (reference sequence). The CDR3 is made up of 14 amino acids.

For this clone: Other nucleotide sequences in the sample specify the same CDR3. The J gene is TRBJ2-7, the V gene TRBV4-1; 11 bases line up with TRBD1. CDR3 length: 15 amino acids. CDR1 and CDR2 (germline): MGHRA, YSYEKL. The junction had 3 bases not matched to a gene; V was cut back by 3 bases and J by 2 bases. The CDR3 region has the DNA TGCGCCAGCAGCCAGGGACAGGGGGGGACCTACGAGCAGTACTTC. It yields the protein CASSQGQGGTYEQYF.

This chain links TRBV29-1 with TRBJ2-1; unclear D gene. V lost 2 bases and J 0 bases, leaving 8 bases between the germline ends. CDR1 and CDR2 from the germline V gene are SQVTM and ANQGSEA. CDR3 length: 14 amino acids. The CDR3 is CSVELGYSYNEQFF. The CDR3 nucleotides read TGCAGCGTTGAATTGGGCTACTCCTACAATGAGCAGTTCTTC.

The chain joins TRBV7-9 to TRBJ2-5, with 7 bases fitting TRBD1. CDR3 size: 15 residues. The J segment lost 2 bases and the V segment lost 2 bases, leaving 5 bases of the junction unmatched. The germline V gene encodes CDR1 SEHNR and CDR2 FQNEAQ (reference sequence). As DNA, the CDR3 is TGTGCCAGCAGCTTATCGGGACAGCTGCAAGAGACCCAGTACTTC. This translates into CASSLSGQLQETQYF.

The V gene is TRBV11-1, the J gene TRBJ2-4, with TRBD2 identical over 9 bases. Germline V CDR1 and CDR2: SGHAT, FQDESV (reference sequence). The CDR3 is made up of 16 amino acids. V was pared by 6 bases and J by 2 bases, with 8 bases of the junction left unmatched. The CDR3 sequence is CASSAEAGGTKNIQYF. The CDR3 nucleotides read TGTGCCAGCAGTGCAGAGGCGGGAGGGACCAAAAACATTCAGTACTTC. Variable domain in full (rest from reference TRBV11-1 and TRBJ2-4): EAEVAQSPRYKITEKSQAVAFWCDPISGHATLYWYRQILGQGPELLVQFQDESVVDDSQLPKDRFSAERLKGVDSTLKIQPAELGDSAMYLCASSAEAGGTKNIQYFGAGTRLSVL.

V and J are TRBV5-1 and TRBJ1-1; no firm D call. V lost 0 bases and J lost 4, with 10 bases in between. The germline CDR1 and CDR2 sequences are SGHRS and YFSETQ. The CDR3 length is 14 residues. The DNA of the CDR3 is TGCGCCAGCAGCTTGGCGGCATCGGGCACTGAAGCTTTCTTT. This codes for CASSLAASGTEAFF.